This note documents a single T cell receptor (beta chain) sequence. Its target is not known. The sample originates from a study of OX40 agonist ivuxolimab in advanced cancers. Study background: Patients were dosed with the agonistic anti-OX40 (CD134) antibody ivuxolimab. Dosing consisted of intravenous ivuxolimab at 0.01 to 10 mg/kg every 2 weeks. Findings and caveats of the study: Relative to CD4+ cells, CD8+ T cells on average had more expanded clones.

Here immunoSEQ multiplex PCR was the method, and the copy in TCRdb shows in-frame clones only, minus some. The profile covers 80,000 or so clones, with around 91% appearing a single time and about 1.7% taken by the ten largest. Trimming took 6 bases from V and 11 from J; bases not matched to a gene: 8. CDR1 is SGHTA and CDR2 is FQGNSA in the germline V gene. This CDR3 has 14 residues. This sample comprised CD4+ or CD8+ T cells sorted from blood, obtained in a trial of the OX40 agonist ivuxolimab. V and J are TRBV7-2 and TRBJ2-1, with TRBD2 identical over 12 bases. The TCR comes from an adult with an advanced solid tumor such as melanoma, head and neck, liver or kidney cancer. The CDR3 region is CASRPSGGAPKQFF. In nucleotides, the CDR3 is TGTGCCAGCAGGCCTAGCGGGGGGGCTCCGAAGCAGTTCTTC.